Shown below are 5 T cell receptor beta chains from a single sample sequenced in a study of human T cells and chemical hapten exposure. Using its own MiXCR run on the RACE reads, TCRdb lists one record per CDR3 protein. The sample consists of about 69,000 distinct CDR3 sequences, about a tenth of them appearing once. Specified time point: patch test 2, 6 weeks after DPC sensitization. Noted treatment: therapeutic diphenylcyclopropenone sensitization with weekly scalp DPC. The sequencing used whole blood, collected in connection with sensitization to the hapten diphenylcyclopropenone (DPC). The receptors were gathered from a woman aged 45-65 years with alopecia areata. Some clones in this sample may be carry-over from other donors' samples.

The chain recombines TRBV6-2 or TRBV6-3 with TRBJ1-1, with D perhaps TRBD1 (5 bases). The CDR3 has 12 residues. Per the germline V gene, CDR1 is MNHEY and CDR2 is SVGEGT. The V end lost 2 bases, the J end lost 10 bases, and 11 bases lay between the germline ends. The CDR3 nucleotides read TGTGCCAGCAGTTACCACGGGGGGGGAGCTTTCTTT. Translating it yields CASSYHGGGAFF.

At least ten counts were recorded for this clonotype. This chain uses TRBV28 with TRBJ2-3; D not resolved. Trimming stripped 2 bases from V and 7 bases from J, with 4 bases between. The germline V gene encodes CDR1 MDHEN and CDR2 SYDVKM. The CDR3 contains 11 residues. CDR3 sequence (DNA): TGTGCCAGCAGTTTACAGAATACGCAGTATTTT. Amino acids: CASSLQNTQYF.

Ten or more counts support this clonotype. The V and J genes are TRBV7-9 and TRBJ1-2; D is possibly TRBD1 (5 bases). Trimming removed 5 bases from V and 8 bases from J, with 15 bases in between. The CDR3 is made up of 13 amino acids. CDR1 and CDR2 (germline): SEHNR, FQNEAQ (reference sequence). The CDR3 DNA is TGTGCCAGCAGCCAAGTCGGGGCCGGCGGCTACACCTTC. Translating it yields CASSQVGAGGYTF. Looking up the rest from reference TRBV7-9 and TRBJ1-2 gives the full variable domain: DTGVSQNPRHKITKRGQNVTFRCDPISEHNRLYWYRQTLGQGPEFLTYFQNEAQLEKSRLLSDRFSAERPKGSFSTLEIQRTEQGDSAMYLCASSQVGAGGYTFGSGTRLTVV.

This clonotype appeared many times. The V gene is TRBV2, the J gene TRBJ1-5; possible D gene TRBD1, 6 bases. The V end lost 8 bases, the J end lost 0 bases, and 11 bases lay between the germline ends. The CDR3 runs 14 residues. CDR1 is SNHLY, CDR2 FYNNEI, per germline. CDR3 sequence (DNA): TGTGCCAGCGCGGACAGTTATAGCAATCAGCCCCAGCATTTT. Its protein product is CASADSYSNQPQHF.

This clonotype was recorded at least ten times. This sequence joins TRBV29-1 and TRBJ2-7, with D possibly TRBD2 on 6 matching bases. The germline V gene has CDR1 SQVTM and CDR2 ANQGSEA. V shed 7 bases and J shed 1 base, with 14 bases lying between them. The CDR3 is made up of 13 amino acids. CDR3 protein: CSARLASSYEQYF. CDR3 bases: TGCAGCGCACGTCTAGCGTCATCCTACGAGCAGTACTTC.